This T cell receptor (beta chain) appears in the sequencing data of a study of cytomegalovirus exposure and HLA in healthy donors (dated by TCRdb to 2017 to 2019). Notes on the research overall: According to a later analysis, the 120 or so validation repertoires were produced on the same platform as the 666 repertoires of the first cohort. The study aimed to test whether cataloging public T cell receptors could reveal signatures of past pathogen exposure. A separate validation cohort of roughly 130 different subjects was used in addition to the approximately 670-subject first cohort. To predict cytomegalovirus infection status, the study brought together high-throughput TCR immunosequencing, statistical association of individual TCRs with disease status, and machine learning. Overall results and qualifications from the work: The classifier was reported to diagnose cytomegalovirus status with high specificity and sensitivity in both the original and validation cohorts. A later analysis lacked HLA typing for the validation cohort, so it scored co-occurrence in that cohort across all 120 or so repertoires. Across donors, most TCR sequences were observed very rarely, whereas some public TCRs were present in many individuals. A few of the identified cytomegalovirus-associated TCR beta chains were confirmed in vitro to be specific for cytomegalovirus antigens. Subsequent analysis determined that TCRs grouped into clusters in the first cohort also showed a tendency toward co-occurrence across the roughly 110 validation repertoires, and 94% of cluster scores exceeded 0. It was suggested by the authors that the approach could potentially be generalized to other disease states and immunological phenotypes. The study listed over 150 TCR beta chains as associated with cytomegalovirus.

The library was prepared using the immunoSEQ multiplex PCR assay. The study's processing was this. A statistical classification framework was built for diagnosing cytomegalovirus status from the catalog of TCR beta chain sequences. The clones in this table, taken by TCRdb from immuneACCESS, are in-frame only. Not every clone is retained; where verified, under half of the shortfall comes from an unresolved V gene, and the cause of the rest is unknown. V and J calls and clone size are copied from that table; D and trimming were computed from the DNA. In this sample the table shows over 100,000 clones, roughly nine tenths of which occur a single time. The ten largest clones capture more than 1% of the sample. The donors were included in the validation cohort of over a hundred subjects, a group kept apart from the approximately 670-subject first cohort. The CDR3 runs 16 amino acids, cysteine and phenylalanine included. Here the CDR3 DNA is all that survives: 48 bases in frame from base 1. V is cut back by 2 bases and J by 5 bases, with 7 bases in the junction unmatched. CDR1 SNHLY and CDR2 FYNNEI are derived from the germline V gene.

Details on this clone: The clone's antigen remains unknown. Base qualities are not recorded, but no much larger clone differs from it by a single base.

The sequence is built from TRBV2 and TRBJ2-2; 8 bases in between match TRBD1. The sequenced sample was PBMCs. This receptor was obtained from a woman aged 18 to 35 in good health and CMV-seronegative. In nucleotide form, the sequence is TGTGCCAGCAGTGAAACGGGGACAGGCGGAACCGGGGAGCTGTTTTTT. Its translation reads: CASSETGTGGTGELFF.